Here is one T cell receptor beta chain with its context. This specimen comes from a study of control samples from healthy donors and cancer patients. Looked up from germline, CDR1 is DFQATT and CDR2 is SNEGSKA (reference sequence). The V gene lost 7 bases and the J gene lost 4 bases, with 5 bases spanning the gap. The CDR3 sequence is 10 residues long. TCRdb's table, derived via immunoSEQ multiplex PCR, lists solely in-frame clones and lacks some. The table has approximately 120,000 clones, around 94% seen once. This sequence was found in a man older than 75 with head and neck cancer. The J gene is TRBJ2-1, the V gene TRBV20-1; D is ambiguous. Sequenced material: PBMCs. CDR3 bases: TGCAGTGTGCGGTACAATGAGCAGTTCTTC. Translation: CSVRYNEQFF.